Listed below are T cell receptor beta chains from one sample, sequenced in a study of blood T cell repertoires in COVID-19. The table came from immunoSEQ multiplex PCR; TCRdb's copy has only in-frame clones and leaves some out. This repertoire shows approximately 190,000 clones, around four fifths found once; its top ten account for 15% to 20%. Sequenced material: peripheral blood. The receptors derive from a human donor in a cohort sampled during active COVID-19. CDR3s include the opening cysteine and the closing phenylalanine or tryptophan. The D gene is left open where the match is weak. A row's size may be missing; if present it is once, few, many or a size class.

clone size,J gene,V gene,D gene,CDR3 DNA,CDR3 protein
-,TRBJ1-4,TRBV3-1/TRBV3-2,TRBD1,TGTGCCAGCAGCCAAGAGGACAGGGGTGAAAAACTGTTTTTT,CASSQEDRGEKLFF
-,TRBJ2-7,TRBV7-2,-,TGTGCCAGCAAAATTGTGGAGTCGGCCTACGAGCAGTACTTC,CASKIVESAYEQYF
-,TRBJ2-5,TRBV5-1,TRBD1,TGCGCCAGCAGCATTTACAGGGGGCGAGAGACCCAGTACTTC,CASSIYRGRETQYF
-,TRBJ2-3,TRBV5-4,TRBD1,TGTGCCAGCAGCTTCACAGGGGGTGGGACAGATACGCAGTATTTT,CASSFTGGGTDTQYF
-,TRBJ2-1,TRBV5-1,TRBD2,TGCGCCAGCAGCTATGGTTCCGGGCTTAGTCTAGCGGGAGGGTGGGAGCAGTTCTTC,CASSYGSGLSLAGGWEQFF
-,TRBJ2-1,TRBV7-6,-,TGTGCCAGCAGCTTAGCGACCTGGACAGGGACTAACTACAATGAGCAGTTCTTC,CASSLATWTGTNYNEQFF
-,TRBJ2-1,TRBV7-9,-,TGTGCCAGCAGCTTAATACTAGCTGACAATGAGCAGTTCTTC,CASSLILADNEQFF
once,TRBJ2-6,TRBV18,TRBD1,TGTGCCAGCTCACCTCCTACAGGGGGCCGTGGCTCTGGGGCCAACGTCCTGACTTTC,CASSPPTGGRGSGANVLTF
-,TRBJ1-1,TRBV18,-,TGTGCCAGCTCACGAGACAGTGACGCTGAAGCTTTCTTT,CASSRDSDAEAFF
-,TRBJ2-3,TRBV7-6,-,TGTGCCAGCAGCTCATCCCCCAGCACAGATACGCAGTATTTT,CASSSSPSTDTQYF
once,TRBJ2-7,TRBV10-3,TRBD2,TGTGCCATCAGCGAGGGACTAGCGGGAGGTCTATCCTACGAGCAGTACTTC,CAISEGLAGGLSYEQYF
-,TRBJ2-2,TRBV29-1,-,TGCAGCGTTCTATCAGGTTCCTCGAACACCGGGGAGCTGTTTTTT,CSVLSGSSNTGELFF
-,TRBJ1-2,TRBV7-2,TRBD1,TGTGCCAGCAGCCCAGGGGGCAGGAACTATGGCTACACCTTC,CASSPGGRNYGYTF
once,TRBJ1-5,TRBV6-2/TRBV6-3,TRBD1,TGTGCCAGCAGTTACTCAAGGACAGGGGGACAGCCCCAGCATTTT,CASSYSRTGGQPQHF
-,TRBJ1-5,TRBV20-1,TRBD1,TGCAGTGCTAGTAGGGGACAGGGATATCAGCCCCAGCATTTT,CSASRGQGYQPQHF
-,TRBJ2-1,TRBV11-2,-,TGTGCCAGCAGCCGTCGTTTAGAGATCAGGATCAATGAGCAGTTCTTC,CASSRRLEIRINEQFF
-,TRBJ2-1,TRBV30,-,TGTGCCTGGAGTGTAATACCGGGGGAGAGTGAGCAGTTCTTC,CAWSVIPGESEQFF
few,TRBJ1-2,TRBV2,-,TGTGCCAGCAGGGGTACAGCCGGCTATGGCTACACCTTC,CASRGTAGYGYTF
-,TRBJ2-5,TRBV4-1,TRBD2,TGCGCCAGCAGCCAGAGACTAGCGGGGCTTCAAGAGACCCAGTACTTC,CASSQRLAGLQETQYF
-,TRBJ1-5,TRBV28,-,TGTGCCAGCAGCCGACATGGGCTCCCCCAGCATTTT,CASSRHGLPQHF
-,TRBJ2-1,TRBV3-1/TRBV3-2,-,TGTGCCAGCAGCCAAGTTGACAGAGAGCGGTTCTTC,CASSQVDRERFF
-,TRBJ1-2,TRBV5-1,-,TGCGCCAGCAGCTTGGTACCAGGAGGGGGCTACACCTTC,CASSLVPGGGYTF
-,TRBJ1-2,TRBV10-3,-,TGTGCCATCAGTGGCCAGAACTATGGCTACACCTTC,CAISGQNYGYTF
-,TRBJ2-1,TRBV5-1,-,TGCGCCAGCTCTTCCGTGCGGAGCTCCTACAATGAGCAGTTCTTC,CASSSVRSSYNEQFF
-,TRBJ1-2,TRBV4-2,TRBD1,TGTGCCAGCAGCCCCACTGGGACAGGGCAAGGCTATGGCTACACCTTC,CASSPTGTGQGYGYTF
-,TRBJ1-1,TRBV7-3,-,TGTGCCAGCAGCTTAAAAGGGGGAACTGAAGCTTTCTTT,CASSLKGGTEAFF
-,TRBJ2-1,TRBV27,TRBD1,TGTGCCAGCAGGGCCCGGGACAGGGGGCTGCGAGAGCAGTTCTTC,CASRARDRGLREQFF
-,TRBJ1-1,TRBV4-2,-,TGTGCCAGCAGCCAGGGCCTTCCAGGGGCGAACACTGAAGCTTTCTTT,CASSQGLPGANTEAFF
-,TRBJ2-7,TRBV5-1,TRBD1,TGCGCCAGCAGCTTGGCCGGGGGACAGGGGGGCGTCGAGCAGTACTTC,CASSLAGGQGGVEQYF
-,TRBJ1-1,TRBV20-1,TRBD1,TGCAGTGCTAGTCGGACAGGGGAAGCTTTCTTT,CSASRTGEAFF
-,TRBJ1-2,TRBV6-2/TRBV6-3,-,TGTGCCAGCAGTTCGGAAGTGAGGAACTATGGCTACACCTTC,CASSSEVRNYGYTF
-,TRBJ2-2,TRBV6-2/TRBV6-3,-,TGTGCCAGCAGTTACTCGGGGGCGCCCACCGGGGAGCTGTTTTTT,CASSYSGAPTGELFF
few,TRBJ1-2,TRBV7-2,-,TGTGCCAGCAGCCTGGGCATAATGAACTATGGCTACACCTTC,CASSLGIMNYGYTF
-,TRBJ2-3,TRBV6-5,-,TGTGCCAGCAGCCTCGGCGGGGGCAAGGGAGATACGCAGTATTTT,CASSLGGGKGDTQYF
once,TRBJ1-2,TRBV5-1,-,TGCGCCAGCAGCTTGAACAGTAACTATGGCTACACCTTC,CASSLNSNYGYTF
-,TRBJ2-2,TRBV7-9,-,TGTGCCAGCAGCTCAGACCGGGCAGGGAGGAGCACCGGGGAGCTGTTTTTT,CASSSDRAGRSTGELFF
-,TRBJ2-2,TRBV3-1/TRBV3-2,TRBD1,TGTGCCAGCGACGGGACAGGGGGCACCGGGGAGCTGTTTTTT,CASDGTGGTGELFF
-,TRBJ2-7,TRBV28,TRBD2,TGTGCCAGCAGTTTATTAGCGGGAGTCTACGAGCAGTACTTC,CASSLLAGVYEQYF
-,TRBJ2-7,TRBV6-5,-,TGTGCCAGCAGGCCCGGCGGGTCCTCGTACGAGCAGTACTTC,CASRPGGSSYEQYF
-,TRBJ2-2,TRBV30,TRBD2,TGTGCCTGGAGTGTAGTGGGACTAGCGGGAATGGTCACCGGGGAGCTGTTTTTT,CAWSVVGLAGMVTGELFF
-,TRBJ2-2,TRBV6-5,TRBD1,TGTGCCAGCAGTTTCCGGGACAGGGATGCCGGGGAGCTGTTTTTT,CASSFRDRDAGELFF
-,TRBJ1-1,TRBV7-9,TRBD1,TGTGCCAGCAGCCGGCTAGGGGGCGCGAGGTACACTGAAGCTTTCTTT,CASSRLGGARYTEAFF
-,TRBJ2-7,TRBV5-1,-,TGCGCCAGCAGCTGGGGGGGGCCCACCTACGAGCAGTACTTC,CASSWGGPTYEQYF
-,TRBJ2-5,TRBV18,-,TGTGCCAGCTCACCAGGGGCAGAAGAGACCCAGTACTTC,CASSPGAEETQYF
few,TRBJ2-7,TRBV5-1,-,TGCGCCAGCAGCTGGGAAAGGGGCTACGAGCAGTACTTC,CASSWERGYEQYF
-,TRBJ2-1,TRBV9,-,TGTGCCAGCAGCGTAGCTGGGCGCGGGGTAATAAATGAGCAGTTCTTC,CASSVAGRGVINEQFF
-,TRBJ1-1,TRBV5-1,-,TGCGCCAGCAGCTTAGTCTTTGTCGGGGACACTGAAGCTTTCTTT,CASSLVFVGDTEAFF
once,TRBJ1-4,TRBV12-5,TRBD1,TGTGCTAGTGGTTTGGTACAGGGACAGCTTGAAAAACTGTTTTTT,CASGLVQGQLEKLFF
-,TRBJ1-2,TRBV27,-,TGTGCCAGCAGTGATTCAGGGATTAGAAACTATGGCTACACCTTC,CASSDSGIRNYGYTF
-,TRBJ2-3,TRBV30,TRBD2,TGTGCCTGGAGTGTACGAGCGGGGGGCCACACAGATACGCAGTATTTT,CAWSVRAGGHTDTQYF
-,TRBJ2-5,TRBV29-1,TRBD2,TGCAGCGTCGGGACTAGCGGGGGTAGGGAGACCCAGTACTTC,CSVGTSGGRETQYF
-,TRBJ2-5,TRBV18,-,TGTGCCAGCTCATACGGACAGAAAGAGACCCAGTACTTC,CASSYGQKETQYF
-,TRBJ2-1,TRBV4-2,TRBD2,TGTGCCAGCAGCCAAGATTTGACTAGCGGAGAATATGAGCAGTTCTTC,CASSQDLTSGEYEQFF